What follows are 28 T cell receptor beta chains derived from one specimen sequenced in a study of Graves' ophthalmopathy and Graves' hyperthyroidism. CDR3 regions of TCR beta were amplified from RNA transcripts. HTBI-primed RT-PCR formed the first round, and a multiplex PCR formed the second. A single record per CDR3 protein comes from TCRdb applying MiXCR to the multiplex PCR reads. The sample has 200,000 to 250,000 distinct CDR3 sequences; approximately 28% are singletons. Sequencing used peripheral blood. These receptors were obtained from a man aged 45-65 years with Graves' ophthalmopathy.

This clonotype was detected many times. V and J are TRBV6-2 or TRBV6-3 and TRBJ1-1; D not certain. CDR1 is MNHEY and CDR2 is SVGEGT in the germline V gene. The length of the CDR3 is 12 residues. V shed 8 bases and J shed 1 base, with 8 bases lying between them. CDR3 coding DNA: TGTGCCAGCGGCCAAGAGAACACTGAAGCTTTCTTT. Protein sequence: CASGQENTEAFF.

The CDR3 reads CASSLGRQGTWRYGYTF. In nucleotides, the CDR3 is TGTGCCAGCAGCTTGGGAAGGCAGGGGACCTGGCGTTATGGCTACACCTTC. The V gene is TRBV5-6, the J gene TRBJ1-2, with a tentative D call TRBD1 (6 bases). This CDR3 has 17 residues. Trimming took off 0 bases at V and 5 bases at J, with 20 bases between the two ends. Germline values: CDR1 SGHDT, CDR2 YYEEEE.

V usage is TRBV7-2 and J usage is TRBJ2-5; D may be TRBD2 (6 bases). Germline V gives CDR1 SGHTA, CDR2 FQGNSA. V was cut by 5 bases and J by 5 bases, with 12 bases left in between. This CDR3 is 13 amino acids long. The CDR3 coding sequence is TGTGCCAGCAGCCGGACTGGGGGGGAGACCCAGTACTTC. Residues: CASSRTGGETQYF.

The chain combines TRBV6-2 or TRBV6-3 with TRBJ1-1; D is perhaps TRBD1 (5 bases). The CDR3 sequence is 13 residues long. Germline CDR1 reads MNHEY; CDR2 reads SVGEGT. Trimming removed 8 bases from V and 0 bases from J, with 10 bases in between. CDR3 loop: CASSRRVNTEAFF. CDR3 in DNA: TGTGCCAGCTCCCGCAGGGTGAACACTGAAGCTTTCTTT.

In this sample, this clonotype turned up many times. The chain recombines TRBV27 with TRBJ1-5; no firm D call. The CDR3 covers 12 residues. Between the trimmed V and J ends, which lost 7 bases and 6 bases, there was a span of 10 bases. Per the germline V gene, CDR1 is MNHEY and CDR2 is SMNVEV (reference sequence). CDR3 region: CASTQGSQPQHF. CDR3 in DNA: TGTGCCAGCACCCAAGGGAGTCAGCCCCAGCATTTT.

The chain joins TRBV28 to TRBJ1-1; D unclear. The V gene lost 10 bases and the J gene lost 5 bases, with 17 bases spanning the gap. The CDR3 has 13 amino acids. Germline CDR1 is MDHEN and CDR2 is SYDVKM. The CDR3 loop is CATLGRSWTEAFF. In nucleotides, the CDR3 is TGTGCCACCTTGGGCAGGTCATGGACTGAAGCTTTCTTT.

The chain employs TRBV6-2 or TRBV6-3 and TRBJ2-5, with 8 bases matching TRBD1. The CDR3 length is 15 residues. Per germline, CDR1 MNHEY and CDR2 SVGEGT. V was pared by 6 bases and J by 2 bases, with 8 bases of the junction left unmatched. CDR3 DNA: TGTGCCAGCAGAAAGCCCGGGACAGGACAAGAGACCCAGTACTTC. Translated, it gives CASRKPGTGQETQYF.

A few counts support this clonotype. The chain employs TRBV29-1 and TRBJ2-5; unclear D gene. CDR3 length: 13 amino acids. The ends were cut back, 7 bases at V and 4 bases at J, with 16 bases in the middle. CDR1 SQVTM and CDR2 ANQGSEA come from the germline V gene. The CDR3 loop is CSAKGQDRETQYF. The CDR3, as DNA: TGCAGCGCCAAGGGTCAGGACCGAGAGACCCAGTACTTC.

The sample holds many counts of this clonotype. The chain is built from TRBV12-3 or TRBV12-4 and TRBJ2-5, with 12 positions matching TRBD1. V trimming: 4 bases; J trimming: 4 bases; junction bases outside the gene matches: 4. This CDR3 is built from 15 residues. CDR3 sequence: CASSSGTGGTETQYF. The CDR3 DNA reads as TGTGCCAGCAGTTCCGGGACAGGGGGCACAGAGACCCAGTACTTC.

This clonotype was seen at least ten times. The chain joins TRBV28 to TRBJ1-2; a weak D match, TRBD1 (5 bases). This CDR3 comprises 13 residues. Trimming shortened V by 7 bases and J by 6 bases, and 15 bases separated the two germline ends. Per the germline V gene, CDR1 is MDHEN and CDR2 is SYDVKM. The CDR3, as DNA: TGTGCCAGCAACCCGGGCGGACATAATGGCTACACCTTC. This translates into CASNPGGHNGYTF.

To note about this clonotype: Its ends do not fully match the called genes, so a read error is possible. The gene calls are TRBV12-3 or TRBV12-4 and TRBJ1-1; TRBD1 aligns across 8 bases. This CDR3 has 14 residues. Here the CDR3 reads CGSSLGTGNTEAFF. The CDR3, as DNA: TGTGGCAGCAGTTTAGGGACAGGGAACACTGAAGCTTTCTTT.

This clonotype was seen only once. The rearrangement joins TRBV12-3 or TRBV12-4 to TRBJ1-1; 10 bases line up with TRBD1. CDR3 length: 14 residues. Trimming cost V 5 bases and J 7 bases; bases outside gene matches: 7. The CDR3 protein is CASSPDRGQGEAFF. CDR3 sequence (DNA): TGTGCCAGCAGTCCCGACAGGGGGCAAGGTGAAGCTTTCTTT.

V is TRBV24-1 and J is TRBJ2-2; tentatively, D is TRBD1 (6 bases). V shed 3 bases and J shed 0 bases, with 10 bases lying between them. The CDR3 has 16 amino acids. Per the germline V gene, CDR1 is KGHDR and CDR2 is SFDVKD. The CDR3: CATSDNRVPNTGELFF. The CDR3 DNA reads TGTGCCACCAGTGATAACAGGGTCCCGAACACCGGGGAGCTGTTTTTT.

This clonotype was seen ten or more times. The chain combines TRBV6-5 with TRBJ1-1; no reliable D call. Germline CDR1 and CDR2: MNHEY and SVGAGI. This CDR3 has 12 residues. V lost 2 bases to trimming and J lost 7 bases, with 8 bases between them. CDR3 loop: CASSYRAGEAFF. The CDR3 region has the DNA TGTGCCAGCAGTTACAGGGCAGGTGAAGCTTTCTTT.

The table lists this clonotype with many counts. The rearrangement joins TRBV19 to TRBJ2-2; 9 bases map to TRBD1. The V segment lost 3 bases and the J segment 6 bases; nucleotides outside the gene matches: 8. CDR3 length: 16 amino acids. Germline CDR1 is LNHDA and CDR2 is SQIVND (reference sequence). CDR3 DNA: TGTGCCAGTAGTATCTTGGGGGGACAGGGTCCCGGGGAGCTGTTTTTT. This gives the protein CASSILGGQGPGELFF.

This clonotype occurred many times. The rearrangement joins TRBV28 to TRBJ1-1; D is ambiguous. Germline V gene sequence: CDR1 MDHEN, CDR2 SYDVKM. The V end lost 10 bases, the J end lost 1 base, and 10 bases lay between the germline ends. The CDR3 sequence is 12 residues long. CDR3 nucleotides: TGTGCCATAGGGAGGAGGAACACTGAAGCTTTCTTT. Amino acid sequence: CAIGRRNTEAFF.

This clonotype was counted ten times or more. The genes are TRBV3-1 and TRBJ1-2, with a weak D call TRBD1 (5 bases). The V end lost 0 bases, the J end lost 6 bases, and 17 bases lay between the germline ends. CDR3 length: 16 residues. Looked up from germline, CDR1 is LGHDT and CDR2 is YNNKEL (reference sequence). The DNA of the CDR3 is TGTGCCAGCAGCCAAGACTTCCAAGGGGCGAGGCATGGCTACACCTTC. Its translation: CASSQDFQGARHGYTF.

DNA for the CDR3: TGTGCCAGCAGGAGGGGACAGGGGGAAAACCAGCCCCAGCATTTT. Protein product: CASRRGQGENQPQHF. The V and J genes are TRBV6-1 and TRBJ1-5; 11 nucleotides match TRBD1. CDR1 MNHNS and CDR2 SASEGT come from the germline V gene. This CDR3 contains 15 residues. The V and J ends lost 6 bases and 7 bases, in that order; junction bases with no gene match: 8.

This clonotype was counted many times. The genes are TRBV10-2 and TRBJ2-2; no clear D gene. V dropped 6 bases and J dropped 4 bases, with 3 bases sitting between them. CDR1 WSHSY and CDR2 SAAADI come from the germline V gene. This CDR3 spans 11 amino acids. CDR3 coding DNA: TGCGCCAGCAGAGCCACCGGGGAGCTGTTTTTT. Translating gives CASRATGELFF.

The table lists this clonotype with many counts. This chain joins TRBV14 and TRBJ2-5; 12 nucleotides agree with TRBD2. J was trimmed by 3 bases and V by 4 bases; bases with no gene match: 3. The germline CDR1 and CDR2 sequences are SGHDN and FVKESK. This CDR3 is built from 15 residues. For the CDR3, the DNA is TGTGCCAGCAGCCGCTGGACTAGCGGGGAAGAGACCCAGTACTTC. This encodes CASSRWTSGEETQYF. Using reference TRBV14 and TRBJ2-5 for the parts outside the CDR3, the full variable domain is EAGVTQFPSHSVIEKGQTVTLRCDPISGHDNLYWYRRVMGKEIKFLLHFVKESKQDESGMPNNRFLAERTGGTYSTLKVQPAELEDSGVYFCASSRWTSGEETQYFGPGTRLLVL.

The sample holds many counts of this clonotype. This chain joins TRBV10-3 and TRBJ2-7, with 14 bases that match TRBD2. The germline CDR1 and CDR2 sequences are ENHRY and SYGVKD. V trimming: 6 bases; J trimming: 6 bases; junction bases outside the gene matches: 4. CDR3 length equals 14 residues. The CDR3: CAISPGLAGGEQYF. The CDR3 DNA reads TGTGCCATCAGCCCCGGACTAGCGGGAGGCGAGCAGTACTTC.

In this sample, this clonotype turned up many times. The chain uses TRBV9 and TRBJ1-1; 8 bases align to TRBD1. The germline CDR1 and CDR2 sequences are SGDLS and YYNGEE. The CDR3 is made up of 17 amino acids. V lost 0 bases to trimming and J lost 2 bases; unmatched junction nucleotides: 9. CDR3 amino acids: CASSVGSGGGVNTEAFF. As DNA, the CDR3 is TGTGCCAGCAGCGTAGGGTCAGGGGGCGGTGTAAACACTGAAGCTTTCTTT.

The V call is TRBV6-2 or TRBV6-3, the J call TRBJ2-7; D is unresolved. V lost 8 bases and J 4 bases, leaving 15 bases between the germline ends. The CDR3 is made up of 13 amino acids. Germline V gives CDR1 MNHEY, CDR2 SVGEGT. CDR3 in DNA: TGTGCCAGCCAGTTCGGACGCCCGTACGAGCAGTACTTC. Translating it yields CASQFGRPYEQYF.

This chain joins TRBV6-5 and TRBJ2-5; D is possibly TRBD1 (5 bases). The CDR3 is made up of 13 amino acids. Trimming took off 3 bases at V and 5 bases at J, with 10 bases between the two ends. Germline-derived CDR1 and CDR2 are MNHEY and SVGAGI. CDR3 sequence: CASSYWAGETQYF. DNA for the CDR3: TGTGCCAGCAGTTATTGGGCAGGGGAGACCCAGTACTTC.

The sample holds many counts of this clonotype. V gene TRBV7-6 combines with J gene TRBJ1-1; 9 positions agree with TRBD1. J lost 10 bases, V lost 5 bases, and 11 bases had no gene match. CDR1 SGHVS and CDR2 FNYEAQ come from the germline V gene. There are 14 residues in the CDR3. The DNA for the CDR3 is TGTGCCAGCAGCCCAGGGAACAGGGGGCTATCAGCTTTCTTT. Its translation is CASSPGNRGLSAFF.

This chain joins TRBV6-5 and TRBJ2-2, with D possibly matching TRBD2 (6 bases). V was clipped by 4 bases and J by 6 bases, with 18 bases between them. CDR1 is MNHEY, CDR2 SVGAGI, per germline. The CDR3 is made up of 16 amino acids. CDR3 region: CASSFGSTERAGELFF. The DNA of the CDR3 is TGTGCCAGCAGTTTCGGTTCAACCGAGCGGGCCGGGGAGCTGTTTTTT.

This clonotype appeared many times. The chain joins TRBV12-3 or TRBV12-4 to TRBJ2-5; unclear D gene. The CDR3 spans 13 residues. Deletions cut 3 bases from V and 4 bases from J, with 9 bases between. CDR3 in DNA: TGTGCCAGCAGTTTCGGAGCTACAGAGACCCAGTACTTC. Amino acid sequence: CASSFGATETQYF.

This clonotype was observed at least ten times. This chain connects TRBV6-2 or TRBV6-3 to TRBJ1-5, with D hard to call. Trimming pared 6 bases from V and 1 base from J, leaving 10 bases between. This CDR3 is 14 amino acids long. Germline lookup yields CDR1 MNHEY and CDR2 SVGEGT. The DNA of the CDR3 is TGTGCCAGCAGGACGGCGAGAAGCAATCAGCCCCAGCATTTT. Translation gives CASRTARSNQPQHF.